Below are 8 T cell receptor beta chains sequenced from a single sample in a study of blood T cells in healthy people across ages. A second PCR of about 7 to 12 cycles used a sample-barcoded 5' primer and a J-beta primer mix. TCRdb recomputed calls from the 5' RACE reads with MiXCR, one row per CDR3 protein. The sample holds over 600,000 distinct CDR3 sequences; about half are singletons and the top ten take around a sixth. Sequenced input: blood. The source is a man of 80 years or more in good health.

The chain recombines TRBV7-2 with TRBJ2-2; TRBD2 matches 14 bases. V gave up 7 bases and J gave up 4 bases; unmatched junction bases: 14. The CDR3 is 19 amino acids. The germline gives CDR1 SGHTA, CDR2 FQGNSA. Written as DNA, the CDR3 is TGTGCCAGCACCTACAGGAGGGGACTAGCGGGAGATGGCACCGGGGAGCTGTTTTTT. Its translation is CASTYRRGLAGDGTGELFF.

In its sample, this clonotype was seen a few times. J is TRBJ2-3 and V is TRBV5-1; possibly TRBD1 for D (5 bases). The CDR3 is 15 residues long. Between the trimmed V and J ends, which lost 5 bases and 0 bases, there was a span of 13 bases. Germline loops: CDR1 SGHRS, CDR2 YFSETQ. Written as DNA, the CDR3 is TGCGCCAGCAGACGGACACCAACGAGCACAGATACGCAGTATTTT. This translates into CASRRTPTSTDTQYF.

This clonotype came up many times. A much larger clone sits a single nucleotide away, making a read error possible. The CDR3 loop is CASSPPFRTSGSDEQYF. DNA of the CDR3: TGTGCCAGCAGCCCTCCATTTCGGACTAGCGGGAGTGATGAGCAGTACTTC. The chain joins TRBV13 to TRBJ2-5, with TRBD2 matching over 13 bases. The CDR3 has 17 residues. Germline-derived CDR1 and CDR2 are PRHDT and FYEKMQ (reference sequence). V trimming: 5 bases; J trimming: 11 bases; junction bases outside the gene matches: 17.

The chain recombines TRBV3-1 with TRBJ2-4; the match to TRBD2 covers 8 bases. The junction had 9 bases not matched to a gene; V was cut back by 4 bases and J by 7 bases. Germline V lookup: CDR1 LGHDT, CDR2 YNNKEL (reference sequence). CDR3 length equals 15 residues. CDR3 in amino acids: CASSPRSSGSNIQYF. CDR3 DNA sequence: TGTGCCAGCAGCCCACGGTCCAGCGGGAGTAACATTCAGTACTTC. Full variable domain (missing parts from reference TRBV3-1 and TRBJ2-4): DTAVSQTPKYLVTQMGNDKSIKCEQNLGHDTMYWYKQDSKKFLKIMFSYNNKELIINETVPNRFSPKSPDKAHLNLHINSLELGDSAVYFCASSPRSSGSNIQYFGAGTRLSVL.

This chain links TRBV29-1 with TRBJ1-1; no clear D. From germline, CDR1 is SQVTM and CDR2 ANQGSEA. Trimming removed 6 bases at V and 8 bases at J, with 4 bases between. CDR3 size: 8 residues. In DNA, the CDR3 is TGCAGCGTGCAAGAAGCTTTCTTT. Translated: CSVQEAFF. The whole variable domain, filled in from reference TRBV29-1 and TRBJ1-1, reads SAVISQKPSRDICQRGTSLTIQCQVDSQVTMMFWYRQQPGQSLTLIATANQGSEATYESGFVIDKFPISRPNLTFSTLTVSNMSPEDSSIYLCSVQEAFFGQGTRLTVV.

This sequence joins TRBV20-1 and TRBJ1-2; D uncertain. CDR3 length: 14 residues. Trimming removed 2 bases at V and 0 bases at J, with 10 bases between. Germline CDR1 is DFQATT and CDR2 is SNEGSKA (reference sequence). CDR3 loop: CSARPSITNYGYTF. Here the CDR3 DNA reads TGCAGTGCTAGACCCTCGATAACTAACTATGGCTACACCTTC.

The chain couples TRBV11-3 to TRBJ2-4, with unresolved D. CDR3 length: 17 residues. Germline V lookup: CDR1 SGHNT, CDR2 YENEEA. V lost 5 bases and J lost 0, with 17 bases in between. The CDR3 nucleotides read TGTGCCAGCAGCCCCCTCGAGACACCGCTAGCCAAAAACATTCAGTACTTC. This translates into CASSPLETPLAKNIQYF.

The chain employs TRBV20-1 and TRBJ2-3; TRBD2 matches 13 bases. CDR1 is DFQATT, CDR2 SNEGSKA, per germline (reference sequence). The CDR3 totals 14 residues. CDR3 bases: TGCAGCGCCACTAGCGGGGGGGCCGCAGATACGCAGTATTTT. Protein: CSATSGGAADTQYF.